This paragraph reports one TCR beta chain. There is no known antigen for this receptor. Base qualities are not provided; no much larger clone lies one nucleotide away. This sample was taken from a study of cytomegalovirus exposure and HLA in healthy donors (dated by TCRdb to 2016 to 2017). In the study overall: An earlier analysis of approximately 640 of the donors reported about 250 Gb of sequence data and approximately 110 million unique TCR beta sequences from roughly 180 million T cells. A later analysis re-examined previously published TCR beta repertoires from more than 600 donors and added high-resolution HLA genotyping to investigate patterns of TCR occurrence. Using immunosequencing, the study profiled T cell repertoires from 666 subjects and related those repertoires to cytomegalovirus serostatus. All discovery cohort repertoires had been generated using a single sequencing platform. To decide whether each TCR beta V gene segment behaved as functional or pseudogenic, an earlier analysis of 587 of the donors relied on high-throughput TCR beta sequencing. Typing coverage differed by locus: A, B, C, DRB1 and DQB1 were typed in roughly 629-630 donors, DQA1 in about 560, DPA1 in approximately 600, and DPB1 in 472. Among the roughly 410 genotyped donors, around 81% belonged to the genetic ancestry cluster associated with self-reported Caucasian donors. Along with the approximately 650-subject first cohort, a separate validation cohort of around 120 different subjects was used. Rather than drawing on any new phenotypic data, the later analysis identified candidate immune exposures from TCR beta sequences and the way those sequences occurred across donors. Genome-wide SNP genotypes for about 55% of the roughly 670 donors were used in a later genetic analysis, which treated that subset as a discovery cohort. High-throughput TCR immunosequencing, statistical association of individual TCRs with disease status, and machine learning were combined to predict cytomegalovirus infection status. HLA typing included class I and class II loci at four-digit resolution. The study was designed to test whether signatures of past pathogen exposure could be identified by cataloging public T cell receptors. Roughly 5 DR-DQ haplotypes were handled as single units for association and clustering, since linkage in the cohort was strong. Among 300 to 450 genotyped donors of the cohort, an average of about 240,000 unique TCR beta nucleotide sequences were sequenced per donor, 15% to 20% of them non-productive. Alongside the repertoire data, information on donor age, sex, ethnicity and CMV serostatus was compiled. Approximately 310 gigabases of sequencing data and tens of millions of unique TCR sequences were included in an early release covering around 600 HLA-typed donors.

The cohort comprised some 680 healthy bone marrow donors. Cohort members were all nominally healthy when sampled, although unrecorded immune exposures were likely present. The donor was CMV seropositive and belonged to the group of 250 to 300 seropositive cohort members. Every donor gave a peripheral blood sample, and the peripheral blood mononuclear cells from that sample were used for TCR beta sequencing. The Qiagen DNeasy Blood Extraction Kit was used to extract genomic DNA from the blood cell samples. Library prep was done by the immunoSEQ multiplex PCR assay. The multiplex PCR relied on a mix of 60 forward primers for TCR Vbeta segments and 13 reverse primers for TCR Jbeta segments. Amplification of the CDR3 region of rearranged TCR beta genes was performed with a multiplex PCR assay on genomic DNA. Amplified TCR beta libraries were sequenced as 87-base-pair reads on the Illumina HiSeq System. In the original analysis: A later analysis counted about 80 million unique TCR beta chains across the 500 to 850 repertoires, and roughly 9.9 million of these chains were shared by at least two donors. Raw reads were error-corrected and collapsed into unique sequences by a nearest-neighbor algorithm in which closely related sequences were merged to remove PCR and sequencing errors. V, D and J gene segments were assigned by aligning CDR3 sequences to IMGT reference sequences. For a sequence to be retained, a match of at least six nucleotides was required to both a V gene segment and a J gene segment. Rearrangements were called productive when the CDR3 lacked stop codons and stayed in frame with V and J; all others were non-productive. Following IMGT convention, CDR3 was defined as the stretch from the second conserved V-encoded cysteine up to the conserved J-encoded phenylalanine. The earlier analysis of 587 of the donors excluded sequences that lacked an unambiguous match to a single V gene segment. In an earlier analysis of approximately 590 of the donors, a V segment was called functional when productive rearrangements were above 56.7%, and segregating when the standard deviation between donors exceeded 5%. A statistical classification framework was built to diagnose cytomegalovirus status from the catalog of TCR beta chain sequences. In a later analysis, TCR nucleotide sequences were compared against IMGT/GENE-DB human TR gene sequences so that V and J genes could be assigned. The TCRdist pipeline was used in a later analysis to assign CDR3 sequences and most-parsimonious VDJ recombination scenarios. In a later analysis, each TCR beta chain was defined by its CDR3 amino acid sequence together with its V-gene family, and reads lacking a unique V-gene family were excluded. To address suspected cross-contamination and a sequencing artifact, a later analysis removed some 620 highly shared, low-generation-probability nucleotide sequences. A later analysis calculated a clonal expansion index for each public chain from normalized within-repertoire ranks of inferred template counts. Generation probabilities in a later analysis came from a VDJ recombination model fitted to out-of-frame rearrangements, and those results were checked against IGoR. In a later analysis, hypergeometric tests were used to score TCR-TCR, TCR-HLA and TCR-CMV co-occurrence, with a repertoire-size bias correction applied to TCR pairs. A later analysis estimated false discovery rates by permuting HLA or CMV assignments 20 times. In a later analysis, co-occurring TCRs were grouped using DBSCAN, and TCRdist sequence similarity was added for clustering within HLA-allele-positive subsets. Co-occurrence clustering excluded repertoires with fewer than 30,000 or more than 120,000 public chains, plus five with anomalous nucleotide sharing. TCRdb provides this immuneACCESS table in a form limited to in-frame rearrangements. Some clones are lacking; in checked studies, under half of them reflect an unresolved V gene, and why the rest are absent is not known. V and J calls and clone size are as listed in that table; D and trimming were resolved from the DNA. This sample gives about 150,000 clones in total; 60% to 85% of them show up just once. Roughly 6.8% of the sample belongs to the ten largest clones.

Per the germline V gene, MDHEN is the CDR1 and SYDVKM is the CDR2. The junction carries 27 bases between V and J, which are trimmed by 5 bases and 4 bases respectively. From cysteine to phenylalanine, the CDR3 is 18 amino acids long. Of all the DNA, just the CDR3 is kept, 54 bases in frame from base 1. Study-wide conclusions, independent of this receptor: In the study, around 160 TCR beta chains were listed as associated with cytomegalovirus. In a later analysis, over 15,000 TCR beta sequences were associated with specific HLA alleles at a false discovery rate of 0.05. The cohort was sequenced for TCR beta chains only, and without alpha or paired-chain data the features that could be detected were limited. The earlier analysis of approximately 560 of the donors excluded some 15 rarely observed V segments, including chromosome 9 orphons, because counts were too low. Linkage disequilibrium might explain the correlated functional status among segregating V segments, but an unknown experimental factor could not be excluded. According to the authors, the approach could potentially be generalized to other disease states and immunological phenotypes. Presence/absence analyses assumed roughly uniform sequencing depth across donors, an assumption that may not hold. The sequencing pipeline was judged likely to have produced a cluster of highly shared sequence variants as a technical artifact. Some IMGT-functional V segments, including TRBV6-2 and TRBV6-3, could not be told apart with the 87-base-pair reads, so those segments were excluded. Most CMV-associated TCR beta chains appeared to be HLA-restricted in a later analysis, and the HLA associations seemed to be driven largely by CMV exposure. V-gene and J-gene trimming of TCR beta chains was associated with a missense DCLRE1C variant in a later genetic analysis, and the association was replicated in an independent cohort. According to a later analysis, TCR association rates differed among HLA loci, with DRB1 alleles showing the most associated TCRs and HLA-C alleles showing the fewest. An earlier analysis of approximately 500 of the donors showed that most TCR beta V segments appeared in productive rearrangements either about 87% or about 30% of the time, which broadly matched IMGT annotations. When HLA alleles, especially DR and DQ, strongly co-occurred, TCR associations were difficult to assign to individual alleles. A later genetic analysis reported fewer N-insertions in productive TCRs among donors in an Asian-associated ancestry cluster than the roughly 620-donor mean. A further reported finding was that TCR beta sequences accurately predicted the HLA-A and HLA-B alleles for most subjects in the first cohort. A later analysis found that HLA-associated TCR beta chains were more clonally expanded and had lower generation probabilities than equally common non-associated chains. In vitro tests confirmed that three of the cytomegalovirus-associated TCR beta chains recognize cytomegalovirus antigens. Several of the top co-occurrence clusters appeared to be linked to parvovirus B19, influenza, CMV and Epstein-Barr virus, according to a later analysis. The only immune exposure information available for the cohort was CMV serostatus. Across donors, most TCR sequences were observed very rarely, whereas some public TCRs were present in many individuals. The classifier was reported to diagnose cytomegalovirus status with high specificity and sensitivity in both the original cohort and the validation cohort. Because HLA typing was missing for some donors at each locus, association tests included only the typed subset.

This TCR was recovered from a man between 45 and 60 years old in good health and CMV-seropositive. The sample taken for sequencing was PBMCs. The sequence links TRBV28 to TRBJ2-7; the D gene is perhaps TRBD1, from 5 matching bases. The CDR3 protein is CASSLVRIGAPPQYEQYF. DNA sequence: TGTGCCAGCAGTCTAGTGCGCATAGGGGCGCCCCCCCAATACGAGCAGTACTTC. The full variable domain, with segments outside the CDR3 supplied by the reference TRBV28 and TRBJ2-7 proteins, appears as DVKVTQSSRYLVKRTGEKVFLECVQDMDHENMFWYRQDPGLGLRLIYFSYDVKMKEKGDIPEGYSVSREKKERFSLILESASTNQTSMYLCASSLVRIGAPPQYEQYFGPGTRLTVT.